What follows are 17 T cell receptor beta chains derived from one specimen sequenced in a study of T cells in Graves' hyperthyroidism and ophthalmopathy. Amplified TCR beta CDR3 regions came from RNA transcripts. Primed by the HTBI set, a first-round RT-PCR was run on the TCR CDR3. TCRdb re-analysed the multiplex PCR reads in MiXCR, keeping a single row per CDR3 protein. The table includes 390,000 or so distinct CDR3 sequences, approximately 14% detected once. The sequenced sample consisted of blood. Source of these receptors: a man aged 18 to 29 with Graves' ophthalmopathy.

The chain recombines TRBV12-3 or TRBV12-4 with TRBJ2-1; 8 nucleotides agree with TRBD1. Trimming removed 5 bases from V and 0 bases from J; junction bases left unmatched: 6. The length of the CDR3 is 16 residues. The CDR3 DNA follows: TGTGCCAGCAGTCCAAGGACAGGGAGCTCCTACAATGAGCAGTTCTTC. The encoded protein is CASSPRTGSSYNEQFF.

This clonotype was counted at least ten times. V usage is TRBV5-1 and J usage is TRBJ1-2, with D uncertain. V dropped 0 bases and J dropped 5 bases, with 11 bases sitting between them. Germline values: CDR1 SGHRS, CDR2 YFSETQ. This CDR3 comprises 14 residues. CDR3 amino acids: CASSLEAVGYGYTF. As DNA, the CDR3 is TGCGCCAGCAGCTTGGAGGCGGTAGGGTATGGCTACACCTTC.

This clonotype was counted many times. This chain links TRBV27 with TRBJ2-3; no definite D call. The V end lost 5 bases, the J end lost 1 base, and 10 bases lay between the germline ends. The CDR3 has 14 amino acids. In germline, CDR1 is MNHEY, CDR2 SMNVEV (reference sequence). CDR3 amino acids: CASSQTPGTDTQYF. The CDR3 DNA reads TGTGCCAGCAGTCAAACCCCTGGCACAGATACGCAGTATTTT.

This clonotype was seen ten or more times. The chain uses TRBV12-3 or TRBV12-4 and TRBJ2-7, with D tentatively TRBD2 (5 bases). The CDR3 covers 14 residues. V was pared by 4 bases and J by 4 bases, with 14 bases between. This CDR3 is CASSYERSPYEQYF. The CDR3 region has the DNA TGTGCCAGCAGTTACGAGCGGAGCCCTTACGAGCAGTACTTC.

This clonotype came up many times. V usage is TRBV7-2 and J usage is TRBJ2-7; 8 bases align to TRBD2. CDR3 length: 18 residues. The junction had 12 bases not matched to a gene; V was cut back by 2 bases and J by 0 bases. CDR1 is SGHTA, CDR2 FQGNSA, per germline. CDR3 region: CASSLSSLAGRSSYEQYF. As DNA, the CDR3 is TGTGCCAGCAGCTTATCATCATTAGCGGGGCGAAGCTCCTACGAGCAGTACTTC.

This clonotype was found many times. The gene calls are TRBV4-1 and TRBJ2-7; no clear D gene. CDR3 length: 14 residues. Germline CDR1 is MGHRA and CDR2 is YSYEKL. Trimming removed 0 bases at V and 7 bases at J, with 13 bases between. The CDR3 nucleotides read TGCGCCAGCAGCCAAGATCGGCAGCCTAGGGAGCAGTACTTC. Translating it yields CASSQDRQPREQYF.

Comment on this clonotype: This clone may be a read error of a much larger clone one base away. This rearrangement joins TRBV5-6 to TRBJ1-5; the D gene is possibly TRBD1 (5 bases). The CDR3 covers 19 residues. Trimming cost V 4 bases and J 0 bases, with 23 bases left between them. Germline CDR1 is SGHDT and CDR2 is YYEEEE. CDR3 DNA sequence: TGTGCCAGCAGCCCGTGGGGGGGACGGAGCGTGAGTAGCAATCAGCCCCAGCATTTT. Its translation: CASSPWGGRSVSSNQPQHF.

Only a few counts were recorded for this clonotype. V gene TRBV6-1 combines with J gene TRBJ1-2; D not certain. The CDR3 is 14 residues long. V was cut by 1 base and J by 4 bases, with 10 bases left in between. The V gene's germline CDR1 is MNHNS and CDR2 SASEGT. This CDR3 reads CASSEDSAGYGYTF. The CDR3 DNA follows: TGTGCCAGCAGTGAAGATTCGGCAGGCTATGGCTACACCTTC.

This chain uses TRBV30 with TRBJ1-1; 9 bases map to TRBD1. This CDR3 contains 14 residues. Germline V gives CDR1 GTSNPN, CDR2 SVGIG (reference sequence). The J segment lost 4 bases and the V segment lost 6 bases, leaving 9 bases of the junction unmatched. The DNA of the CDR3 is TGTGCCTGCGCCGGGACAGGGTGGTCCACTGAAGCTTTCTTT. It is translated as CACAGTGWSTEAFF.

V usage is TRBV27 and J usage is TRBJ1-2; D possibly corresponds to TRBD1 (6 bases). The V gene's germline CDR1 is MNHEY and CDR2 SMNVEV (reference sequence). V lost 6 bases and J 6 bases, leaving 17 bases between the germline ends. This CDR3 is built from 14 residues. CDR3 protein: CASRYSGGGDGYTF. CDR3 DNA sequence: TGTGCCAGCAGATACAGCGGAGGGGGTGATGGCTACACCTTC.

This clonotype was seen ten or more times. The genes are TRBV4-1 and TRBJ2-7, with 9 bases matching TRBD2. The CDR3 spans 16 residues. V was pared by 0 bases and J by 3 bases, with 6 bases of the junction left unmatched. Germline lookup yields CDR1 MGHRA and CDR2 YSYEKL. DNA of the CDR3: TGCGCCAGCAGCCAAGATTTTCCTAGCGGGATCTACGAGCAGTACTTC. Its protein product is CASSQDFPSGIYEQYF.

The chain links TRBV4-2 to TRBJ1-1; no clear D. V lost 0 bases to trimming and J lost 2 bases, with 16 bases between them. Germline values: CDR1 LGHNA, CDR2 YNFKEQ. The CDR3 has 17 amino acids. The CDR3 loop reads CASSQEVGLHSNTEAFF. The CDR3 DNA sequence: TGTGCCAGCAGCCAAGAAGTGGGTCTTCACTCAAACACTGAAGCTTTCTTT.

CDR3 coding DNA: TGCAGCGTAACCGGGGGTAGCTCCTACAATGAGCAGTTCTTC. Its translation: CSVTGGSSYNEQFF. V and J are TRBV29-1 and TRBJ2-1; tentatively, D is TRBD2 (6 bases). This CDR3 has 14 amino acids. Looked up from germline, CDR1 is SQVTM and CDR2 is ANQGSEA. The V end lost 6 bases, the J end lost 0 bases, and 12 bases lay between the germline ends.

At least ten counts were recorded for this clonotype. The V gene is TRBV6-6, the J gene TRBJ2-1; D remains ambiguous. Germline assignment: CDR1 MNHNY and CDR2 SVGAGI (reference sequence). The V and J ends lost 1 base and 2 bases respectively, with 12 bases between them. The CDR3 runs to 16 residues. Written as DNA, the CDR3 is TGTGCCAGCAGTTACTTCGGCGAGAGGCCCTACAATGAGCAGTTCTTC. This translates into CASSYFGERPYNEQFF.

This clonotype was found many times. The rearrangement links TRBV10-1 to TRBJ2-1, with 12 positions matching TRBD1. CDR1 WNHNN and CDR2 SYGVQD come from the germline V gene (reference sequence). The CDR3 is made up of 16 amino acids. J was trimmed by 4 bases and V by 6 bases; bases with no gene match: 7. The CDR3 region is CASSPGDRGPYNEQFF. CDR3 DNA sequence: TGCGCCAGCAGCCCTGGGGACAGGGGGCCATACAATGAGCAGTTCTTC.

Comment on this clonotype: This may be a read error: a much more frequent sequence differs by one nucleotide. V is TRBV4-1 and J is TRBJ2-1; D uncertain. The J call may be mistaken, given a closer DNA end match to TRBJ2-7. The CDR3 length is 12 residues. CDR1 and CDR2 from the germline V gene are MGHRA and YSYEKL. CDR3 nucleotides: TGCGCCAGCAGCCACCGCGACAATGAGCAGTACTTC. It is translated as CASSHRDNEQYF.

The rearrangement links TRBV7-2 to TRBJ1-2; 7 bases match TRBD1. V was clipped by 5 bases and J by 6 bases; unmatched bases: 9. The CDR3 is 14 amino acids. Per germline, CDR1 SGHTA and CDR2 FQGNSA. This CDR3 is CASSDLPGGNGYTF. CDR3 in DNA: TGTGCCAGCAGCGACCTTCCAGGGGGTAATGGCTACACCTTC.